This T cell receptor beta chain is from a study of human T cells and chemical hapten exposure. TCRdb called the RACE reads again in MiXCR, with one record for every CDR3 protein. The table records 300,000 to 450,000 distinct CDR3 sequences, around 5.5% of them present only once. Germline lookup yields CDR1 SEHNR and CDR2 FQNEAQ (reference sequence). J was trimmed by 4 bases and V by 5 bases; bases with no gene match: 3. The CDR3 is 14 residues long. Regarding time point: pre-sensitization, week 0. Treatment meaning: therapeutic diphenylcyclopropenone sensitization with weekly scalp DPC. The genes are TRBV7-9 and TRBJ2-3, with TRBD2 matching 10 bases. Specimen: whole blood, collected in connection with sensitization to the hapten diphenylcyclopropenone (DPC). The origin of this receptor is a woman in her fifties or sixties with alopecia areata. Some clones in this sample may be carry-over from other donors' samples. CDR3 sequence: CASSESGGADTQYF. CDR3 nucleotide sequence: TGTGCCAGCAGCGAAAGCGGGGGGGCAGATACGCAGTATTTT. Drawing the rest from reference TRBV7-9 and TRBJ2-3, the complete variable domain is DTGVSQNPRHKITKRGQNVTFRCDPISEHNRLYWYRQTLGQGPEFLTYFQNEAQLEKSRLLSDRFSAERPKGSFSTLEIQRTEQGDSAMYLCASSESGGADTQYFGPGTRLTVL.